The 27 T cell receptor beta chains in this list originate from one sample, sequenced in a study of shared clonotypes between healthy human individuals. Profiled with immunoSEQ multiplex PCR; TCRdb holds only in-frame clones, not every one. The table includes about 1.5 million clones, approximately 98% detected once. Material: naive CD4+ T cells sorted from blood. Subset defined: CD45RA+ positively selected. The receptor source for this set is a man aged 25-45 years in good health.

The chain carries TRBV30 and TRBJ1-2, with D tentatively TRBD1 (5 bases). The CDR3 is 10 amino acids. CDR1 is GTSNPN and CDR2 is SVGIG in the germline V gene (reference sequence). The CDR3 DNA is TGTCAGTGTGACAGTCCCAAATTCACCTTC. As protein: CQCDSPKFTF.

This sequence joins TRBV7-9 and TRBJ2-7; D might be TRBD2 (6 bases). V was trimmed by 1 base and J by 2 bases, leaving 15 bases between them. Germline assignment: CDR1 SEHNR and CDR2 FQNEAQ (reference sequence). This CDR3 spans 16 amino acids. Here the CDR3 reads CASSLGARGTAYEQYF. DNA for the CDR3: TGTGCCAGCAGCTTAGGTGCCCGCGGGACTGCCTACGAGCAGTACTTC. Combining the CDR3 with reference TRBV7-9 and TRBJ2-7 gives the whole variable domain DTGVSQNPRHKITKRGQNVTFRCDPISEHNRLYWYRQTLGQGPEFLTYFQNEAQLEKSRLLSDRFSAERPKGSFSTLEIQRTEQGDSAMYLCASSLGARGTAYEQYFGPGTRLTVT.

The chain links TRBV2 to TRBJ1-2; D unclear. CDR1 is SNHLY and CDR2 is FYNNEI in the germline V gene. Trimming pared 2 bases from V and 8 bases from J, leaving 6 bases between. The CDR3 is made up of 11 amino acids. CDR3 loop: CASSERIGYTF. The DNA of the CDR3 is TGTGCCAGCAGTGAACGTATCGGCTACACCTTC.

The chain carries TRBV9 and TRBJ1-3; D gene ambiguous. The CDR3 covers 13 residues. Trimming took 2 bases from V and 2 from J, leaving 5 bases between them. Germline V gene data show CDR1 as SGDLS and CDR2 as YYNGEE. This chain's CDR3 is CASSVTPGNTIYF. CDR3 nucleotide sequence: TGTGCCAGCAGCGTGACACCTGGAAACACCATATATTTT.

Comments on this clone: Different DNA sequences within this sample yield the same CDR3. The V gene is TRBV5-1, the J gene TRBJ2-1, with 15 positions matching TRBD2. Germline CDR1 reads SGHRS; CDR2 reads YFSETQ. The CDR3 length is 15 residues. V shed 2 bases, J shed 9 bases, and the junction held 3 bases outside the gene matches. The CDR3, as DNA: TGCGCCAGCAGCTTAGGACTAGCGGGAGGGGGTGAGCAGTTCTTC. It codes for CASSLGLAGGGEQFF.

V gene TRBV18 combines with J gene TRBJ2-5; D ambiguous. Germline assignment: CDR1 KGHSH and CDR2 LQKENI. The germline V and J ends were trimmed by 1 base and 5 bases, with 11 bases remaining between them. CDR3 size: 14 residues. The CDR3 DNA sequence: TGTGCCAGCTCACCACTCCCCCGCGACGAGACCCAGTACTTC. This codes for CASSPLPRDETQYF.

CDR3 amino acids: CARSLAGLANTGELFF. CDR3 nucleotides: TGTGCCAGAAGCTTAGCGGGACTAGCGAACACCGGGGAGCTGTTTTTT. The V gene is TRBV7-5, the J gene TRBJ2-2; the table assigns TRBD2, which was not confirmed against the DNA. TRBV7-5 constitutes a pseudogene. This CDR3 is built from 16 residues.

The chain employs TRBV25-1 and TRBJ2-7; no clear D. V was shortened by 6 bases and J by 5 bases, with 11 bases between the two germline ends. Germline lookup yields CDR1 MGHDK and CDR2 SYGVNS. The CDR3 covers 12 residues. The CDR3 region has the DNA TGTGCCAGCAGGTTAGGGTTCAACGAGCAGTACTTC. Its translation is CASRLGFNEQYF.

J is TRBJ1-3 and V is TRBV5-1, with D possibly being TRBD1 (5 bases). The germline V gene encodes CDR1 SGHRS and CDR2 YFSETQ. The CDR3 sequence is 15 residues long. The V end was cut by 4 bases, the J end by 1 base, with 12 bases between. The CDR3 region has the DNA TGCGCCAGCAGCGATCAGGGTTTTTCTGGAAACACCATATATTTT. Its protein is CASSDQGFSGNTIYF.

J is TRBJ1-2 and V is TRBV25-1, with no clear D. The V and J ends lost 7 bases and 5 bases respectively, with 14 bases between them. The CDR3 runs 13 residues. CDR1 and CDR2 (germline): MGHDK, SYGVNS. For the CDR3, the DNA is TGTGCCAGCATGGCACCTCCGGATTATGGCTACACCTTC. This encodes CASMAPPDYGYTF.

This clone was picked up one time. The J gene is TRBJ2-7, the V gene TRBV6-5, with D tentatively TRBD1 or TRBD2 (5 bases each). Trimming removed 6 bases from V and 2 bases from J, with 17 bases in between. Per germline, CDR1 MNHEY and CDR2 SVGAGI. The CDR3 length is 15 residues. Here the CDR3 DNA reads TGTGCCAGCAGCCCCGATGGGGGAACAGCCTACGAGCAGTACTTC. Encoded protein: CASSPDGGTAYEQYF.

This CDR3 reads CASSASGRVELAVTSYEQYF. CDR3 in DNA: TGCGCCAGCAGTGCCTCTGGGCGGGTCGAACTAGCGGTTACCTCCTACGAGCAGTACTTC. The chain carries TRBV5-1 and TRBJ2-7; 8 nucleotides match TRBD2. The CDR3 covers 20 residues. The germline V gene encodes CDR1 SGHRS and CDR2 YFSETQ. V gave up 5 bases and J gave up 0 bases; unmatched junction bases: 22.

This clone was found once. The V and J genes are TRBV14 and TRBJ1-2; D is possibly TRBD1 (6 bases). Germline V gene data show CDR1 as SGHDN and CDR2 as FVKESK. This CDR3 comprises 13 residues. The ends were cut back, 4 bases at V and 7 bases at J, with 13 bases in the middle. In DNA form, the CDR3 reads TGTGCCAGCAGCCGACAGGTCCTCAGTGGCTACACCTTC. It encodes CASSRQVLSGYTF.

Concerning this clone: Other DNA sequences of this sample code for an identical CDR3. The rearrangement joins TRBV11-3 to TRBJ2-7; D is possibly TRBD1 (5 bases). Per germline, CDR1 SGHNT and CDR2 YENEEA. The ends were cut back, 9 bases at V and 1 base at J, with 10 bases in the middle. CDR3 length: 12 amino acids. CDR3: CASSRDSYEQYF. The CDR3 DNA sequence: TGTGCCAGTTCCAGGGATTCCTACGAGCAGTACTTC. Full variable domain (rest looked up from reference TRBV11-3 and TRBJ2-7): EAGVVQSPRYKIIEKKQPVAFWCNPISGHNTLYWYLQNLGQGPELLIRYENEEAVDDSQLPKDRFSAERLKGVDSTLKIQPAELGDSAVYLCASSRDSYEQYFGPGTRLTVT.

The rearrangement joins TRBV6-1 to TRBJ1-4, with no clear D. Trimming pared 5 bases from V and 8 bases from J, leaving 12 bases between. This CDR3 is 13 amino acids long. CDR1 is MNHNS, CDR2 SASEGT, per germline. CDR3 bases: TGTGCCAGCAGTAAAGTCAAGGACGAAAAACTGTTTTTT. The encoded protein is CASSKVKDEKLFF.

The chain is built from TRBV28 and TRBJ2-7; 8 nucleotides line up with TRBD1. Germline V gene data show CDR1 as MDHEN and CDR2 as SYDVKM. V was clipped by 6 bases and J by 3 bases; unmatched bases: 13. The CDR3 totals 16 residues. CDR3 protein: CASRRTPGGQGYEQYF. Written as DNA, the CDR3 is TGTGCCAGCAGGCGGACCCCAGGGGGCCAAGGCTACGAGCAGTACTTC. The variable domain in full, completed from reference TRBV28 and TRBJ2-7, reads DVKVTQSSRYLVKRTGEKVFLECVQDMDHENMFWYRQDPGLGLRLIYFSYDVKMKEKGDIPEGYSVSREKKERFSLILESASTNQTSMYLCASRRTPGGQGYEQYFGPGTRLTVT.

The rearrangement uses TRBV6-5 and TRBJ2-1; tentatively, D is TRBD2 (6 bases). The ends were cut back, 4 bases at V and 2 bases at J, with 12 bases in the middle. In germline, CDR1 is MNHEY, CDR2 SVGAGI. This CDR3 spans 15 amino acids. CDR3 sequence: CASSFSGLTYNEQFF. The DNA for the CDR3 is TGTGCCAGCAGTTTCTCGGGACTTACCTACAATGAGCAGTTCTTC.

The chain has TRBV6-5 and TRBJ1-5; a weak D match, TRBD1 (6 bases). V gave up 5 bases and J gave up 6 bases, with 14 bases separating them. Germline lookup yields CDR1 MNHEY and CDR2 SVGAGI. The CDR3 is 14 residues long. CDR3 sequence (DNA): TGTGCCAGCAGTCTACAGGGATATGCTCAGCCCCAGCATTTT. It is translated as CASSLQGYAQPQHF.

This chain links TRBV28 with TRBJ2-1; D may be TRBD1 or TRBD2 (5 bases each). Germline lookup yields CDR1 MDHEN and CDR2 SYDVKM. The ends were cut back, 5 bases at V and 6 bases at J, with 17 bases in the middle. This CDR3 has 15 residues. The CDR3 DNA reads as TGTGCCAGCAGTCCGGGACGACACACTTCCAATGAGCAGTTCTTC. Translating gives CASSPGRHTSNEQFF.

This rearrangement joins TRBV19 to TRBJ2-5; D is possibly TRBD1 (5 bases). The CDR3 consists of 15 residues. The ends were cut back, 6 bases at V and 5 bases at J, with 19 bases in the middle. Germline V gene data show CDR1 as LNHDA and CDR2 as SQIVND (reference sequence). The CDR3 reads CASRAIRQSMETQYF. The CDR3 DNA sequence: TGTGCCAGTAGGGCCATTAGACAGTCGATGGAGACCCAGTACTTC.

The rearrangement links TRBV10-1 to TRBJ1-1, with D possibly TRBD1 on 5 matching bases. V was shortened by 0 bases and J by 11 bases, with 10 bases between the two germline ends. CDR1 and CDR2 from the germline V gene are WNHNN and SYGVQD (reference sequence). The CDR3 is 12 amino acids. The CDR3 DNA follows: TGCGCCAGCAGTGAGTCGTTGGGGGTCGCTTTCTTT. It encodes CASSESLGVAFF.

This rearrangement joins TRBV28 to TRBJ1-1; the match to TRBD1 covers 10 bases. The CDR3 totals 15 residues. Germline V gene lookup returns CDR1 MDHEN and CDR2 SYDVKM. J lost 0 bases, V lost 4 bases, and 2 bases had no gene match. CDR3 in DNA: TGTGCCAGCAGTTCGGGACAGGGGCTGAACACTGAAGCTTTCTTT. Its translation: CASSSGQGLNTEAFF.

V gene TRBV28 combines with J gene TRBJ2-5; D is ambiguous. V gave up 2 bases and J gave up 2 bases, with 6 bases separating them. This CDR3 contains 13 residues. Germline loops: CDR1 MDHEN, CDR2 SYDVKM. The DNA for the CDR3 is TGTGCCAGCAGTTTAAACAGTCAAGAGACCCAGTACTTC. Translated, it gives CASSLNSQETQYF.

This clone was seen a single time. This chain joins TRBV15 and TRBJ1-2; D unclear. The CDR3 covers 14 residues. Looked up from germline, CDR1 is LNHNV and CDR2 is YYDKDF (reference sequence). V was shortened by 4 bases and J by 6 bases, with 15 bases between the two germline ends. CDR3 nucleotides: TGTGCCACCAGCACTAGAGGAGGATATAATGGCTACACCTTC. Protein: CATSTRGGYNGYTF.

This chain links TRBV5-1 with TRBJ2-1; 12 nucleotides line up with TRBD2. From germline, CDR1 is SGHRS and CDR2 YFSETQ. The length of the CDR3 is 19 residues. V was clipped by 1 base and J by 0 bases; unmatched bases: 8. The CDR3 DNA is TGCGCCAGCAGCTTGTCGCTTCTAGCGGGAGGGAGCTCCTACAATGAGCAGTTCTTC. It encodes CASSLSLLAGGSSYNEQFF.

The V and J genes are TRBV28 and TRBJ2-7; D not resolved. Germline CDR1 is MDHEN and CDR2 is SYDVKM. Trimming pared 5 bases from V and 4 bases from J, leaving 18 bases between. The CDR3 has 15 amino acids. The CDR3 loop is CASSHRAQPGYEQYF. In nucleotides, the CDR3 is TGTGCCAGCAGTCACCGGGCCCAACCCGGATACGAGCAGTACTTC.

V gene TRBV2 combines with J gene TRBJ2-7, with D possibly being TRBD1 (5 bases). Germline V gene sequence: CDR1 SNHLY, CDR2 FYNNEI. This CDR3 has 13 amino acids. V lost 4 bases and J lost 5, with 12 bases in between. The chain's CDR3 is CASSVDSGNEQYF. In DNA, the CDR3 is TGTGCCAGCAGTGTCGACAGTGGTAACGAGCAGTACTTC.